The rows below give T cell receptor beta chains drawn from one sample of a study of CD8 T cells in ankylosing spondylitis. TCRdb re-called the 5' RACE reads through MiXCR, storing one row per CDR3 protein. The data show some 220,000 distinct CDR3 sequences, with about 6.7% seen just once and 12% to 15% held by the top ten. Sequenced material: blood, either unsorted or a sorted T cell fraction (not recorded which). Receptors were obtained from a male donor with ankylosing spondylitis. Both conserved end residues are part of each CDR3. A D gene is named only where the DNA matches it firmly. Rows give clone size only sometimes, using once, few, many, or a class for an expanded clone.

abundance	j_gene	len	v_gene	d_gene	CDR3nt	CDR3aa
many	TRBJ2-2	16	TRBV27	-	TGTGCCAGCAGTAAGCTTAGGGGGGCGAACACCGGGGAGCTGTTTTTT	CASSKLRGANTGELFF
many	TRBJ2-7	13	TRBV6-1	-	TGTGCCAGCAGGGACAGTACCTCCTACGAGCAGTACTTC	CASRDSTSYEQYF
many	TRBJ2-2	14	TRBV6-1	-	TGTGCCAGCCGGAACATACCCGGGGTCGGGGAGCTGTTTTTT	CASRNIPGVGELFF
many	TRBJ1-1	13	TRBV7-9	-	TGTGCCAGCAGCTTAGCGCCGGGTAAGAAGGCTTTCTTT	CASSLAPGKKAFF
many	TRBJ2-7	15	TRBV7-9	TRBD2	TGTGCCAGCAGTGCGAGGGAGGGACCACCCTACGAGCAGTACTTC	CASSAREGPPYEQYF
-	TRBJ2-2	19	TRBV11-1	-	TGTGCCAGCAGCTTAGTACGTGGGGCGGGGGCCGCGAACACCGGGGAGCTGTTTTTT	CASSLVRGAGAANTGELFF
many	TRBJ1-1	15	TRBV20-1	-	TGCAGTGCATCAGATCAGGGGTTGCCGAACACTGAAGCTTTCTTT	CSASDQGLPNTEAFF
many	TRBJ1-5	14	TRBV5-1	TRBD1	TGCGCCAGCAGCTCGGGACAGGGCAATCAGCCCCAGCATTTT	CASSSGQGNQPQHF
many	TRBJ1-5	15	TRBV10-3	-	TGTGCCATCAGTGAGGGACAGAATAGCAATCAGCCCCAGCATTTT	CAISEGQNSNQPQHF
many	TRBJ2-2	11	TRBV4-3	-	TGCGCCAGCAGCCAAGGCAGGGAGCTGTTTTTT	CASSQGRELFF
many	TRBJ1-2	14	TRBV4-3	-	TGCGCCAGCAGCCGGAGACGGGGAGTGAATGGCTACACCTTC	CASSRRRGVNGYTF
few	TRBJ2-1	14	TRBV20-1	-	TGCAGTGCTAGAGATGGAAACAGTAACAATGAGCAGTTCTTC	CSARDGNSNNEQFF
many	TRBJ1-2	18	TRBV4-3	-	TGCGCCAGCAGCCGCTCGCGCCTCACACAGGCGATTTTTGATGGCTACACCTTC	CASSRSRLTQAIFDGYTF
many	TRBJ2-7	14	TRBV27	TRBD1	TGTGCCAGCAGCACCGGGACAGGGGGGTACGAGCAGTACTTC	CASSTGTGGYEQYF
few	TRBJ1-2	13	TRBV6-1	TRBD1	TGTGCCAGCAGCTGGACAGGGCGGGATGGCTACACCTTC	CASSWTGRDGYTF
-	TRBJ1-1	15	TRBV30	TRBD1	TGTGCCTGGAGTTACGGGACAGGGACGAACACTGAAGCTTTCTTT	CAWSYGTGTNTEAFF
-	TRBJ1-1	15	TRBV18	TRBD1	TGTGCCAGCTCACCCAGTGAGGGGGCCACTGTGGGGACTTTCTTT	CASSPSEGATVGTFF
few	TRBJ2-7	13	TRBV7-9	-	TGTGCCAGCAGCTTAGCCGACGGGTACGAGCAGTACTTC	CASSLADGYEQYF
few	TRBJ2-1	16	TRBV13	TRBD2	TGTGCCAGCAGCTCCCCTGGTGGGGGGGACTACAATGAGCAGTTCTTC	CASSSPGGGDYNEQFF